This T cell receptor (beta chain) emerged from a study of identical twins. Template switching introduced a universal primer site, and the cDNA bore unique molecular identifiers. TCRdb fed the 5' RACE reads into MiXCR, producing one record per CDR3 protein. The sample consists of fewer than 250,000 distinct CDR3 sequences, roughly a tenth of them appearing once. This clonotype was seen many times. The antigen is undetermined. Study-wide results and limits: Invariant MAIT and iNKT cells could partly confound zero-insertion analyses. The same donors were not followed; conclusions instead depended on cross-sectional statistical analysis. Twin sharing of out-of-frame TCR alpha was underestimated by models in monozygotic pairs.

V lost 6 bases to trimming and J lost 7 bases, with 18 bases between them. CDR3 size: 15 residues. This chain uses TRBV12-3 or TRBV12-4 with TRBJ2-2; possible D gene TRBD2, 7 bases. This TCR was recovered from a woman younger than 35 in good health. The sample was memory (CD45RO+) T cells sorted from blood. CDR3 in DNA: TGTGCCAGCAGCATCAAGGGGGGGGGCGGCGGGGAGCTGTTTTTT. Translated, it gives CASSIKGGGGGELFF.